This T cell receptor (beta chain) was recorded in a study of blood T cell repertoires in COVID-19. Study-wide context: Samples of COVID-19 (acute and convalescent) were obtained from the United States, Italy and Spain. Sample material is recorded as cDNA or gDNA derived from T cells, B-cell-depleted T cells, or PBMCs.

Sequenced by immunoSEQ multiplex PCR; TCRdb stores in-frame clones only, minus some. There are 200,000 to 300,000 clones in the sample; around four fifths occur only once, and 3% to 4% lies in the top ten. Participants were placed into cohorts based on the clinical history they reported. J gave up 10 bases and V 1 base, and 6 bases lay outside the gene matches. There are 14 residues in the CDR3. Germline V CDR1 and CDR2: SGHTA, FQGNSA. J is TRBJ2-1 and V is TRBV7-2, with TRBD1 matching over 8 bases. The specimen sequenced was PBMCs or T cells enriched from blood (not recorded which). The sequence was collected from a woman in her 40s who had been exposed to COVID-19. The CDR3 nucleotides read TGTGCCAGCAGCTTAGATCCAGGGGGCGCGGAGCAGTTCTTC. Its protein product is CASSLDPGGAEQFF.